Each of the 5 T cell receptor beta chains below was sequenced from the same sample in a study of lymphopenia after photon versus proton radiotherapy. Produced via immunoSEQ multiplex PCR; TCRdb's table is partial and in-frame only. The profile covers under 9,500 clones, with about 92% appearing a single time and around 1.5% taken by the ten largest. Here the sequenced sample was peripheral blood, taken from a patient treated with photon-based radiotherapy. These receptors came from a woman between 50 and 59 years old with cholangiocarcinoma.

The CDR3 sequence is CASSLRPSTDNSPLHF. For the CDR3, the DNA is TGCGCCAGCAGCCTACGCCCCTCAACGGATAATTCACCCCTCCACTTT. The gene calls are TRBV5-1 and TRBJ1-6; D gene uncertain. There are 16 residues in the CDR3. Germline-derived CDR1 and CDR2 are SGHRS and YFSETQ. Trimming removed 4 bases from V and 5 bases from J, with 16 bases in between.

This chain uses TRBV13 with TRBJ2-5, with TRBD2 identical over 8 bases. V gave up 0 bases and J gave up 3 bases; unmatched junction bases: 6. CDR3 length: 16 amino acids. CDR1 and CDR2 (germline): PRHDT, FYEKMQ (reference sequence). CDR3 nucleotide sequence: TGTGCCAGCAGCTTAGGCTGGCGGGGGGCCGAAGAGACCCAGTACTTC. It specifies CASSLGWRGAEETQYF.

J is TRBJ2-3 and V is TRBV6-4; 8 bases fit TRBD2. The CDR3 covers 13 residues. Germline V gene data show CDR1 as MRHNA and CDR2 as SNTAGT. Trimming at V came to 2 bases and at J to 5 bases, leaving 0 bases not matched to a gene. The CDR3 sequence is CASSDLAGDTQYF. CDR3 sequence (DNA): TGTGCCAGCAGTGACCTAGCGGGAGATACGCAGTATTTT.

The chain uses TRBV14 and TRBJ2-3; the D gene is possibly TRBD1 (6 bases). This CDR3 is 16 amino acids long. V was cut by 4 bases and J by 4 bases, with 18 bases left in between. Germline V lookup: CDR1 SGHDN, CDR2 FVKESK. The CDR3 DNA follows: TGTGCCAGCAGCCCTTTTCAGGGGATGAGTCCAGATACGCAGTATTTT. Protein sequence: CASSPFQGMSPDTQYF.

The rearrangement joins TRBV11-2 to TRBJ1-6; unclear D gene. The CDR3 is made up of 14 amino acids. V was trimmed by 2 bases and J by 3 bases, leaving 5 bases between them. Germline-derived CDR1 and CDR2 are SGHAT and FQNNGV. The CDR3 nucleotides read TGTGCCAGCAGCTTAATTGACTATAATTCACCCCTCCACTTT. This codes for CASSLIDYNSPLHF.